This passage covers 6 T cell receptor beta chains from one sample sequenced in a study of graft-versus-host responses after intestinal transplantation. These receptors' antigens are unknown. Data came from immunoSEQ multiplex PCR; TCRdb stores just in-frame clones and leaves some out. This table holds about 88,000 clones, almost 90% found once. Sequences were derived from unstimulated CD4+ T cells sorted from spleen or lymph node cells, sampled before intestinal transplant. The receptors stem from a human donor who received an intestinal transplant.

The rearrangement links TRBV6-5 to TRBJ2-1; TRBD2 agrees at 11 bases. J lost 7 bases, V lost 1 base, and 6 bases had no gene match. CDR3 size: 16 residues. Germline CDR1 and CDR2: MNHEY and SVGAGI. The CDR3 loop reads CASSYYSGGAGNEQFF. The CDR3 DNA reads TGTGCCAGCAGTTACTATAGCGGGGGGGCGGGGAATGAGCAGTTCTTC.

The chain has TRBV5-6 and TRBJ1-1; unclear D gene. V dropped 0 bases and J dropped 1 base, with 13 bases sitting between them. The CDR3 loop spans 16 amino acids. CDR1 is SGHDT and CDR2 is YYEEEE in the germline V gene. DNA for the CDR3: TGTGCCAGCAGCTTGGAGGGAGCGAACAGGAACACTGAAGCTTTCTTT. Protein product: CASSLEGANRNTEAFF.

The V gene is TRBV29-1, the J gene TRBJ2-3; 9 positions match TRBD1. Germline CDR1 reads SQVTM; CDR2 reads ANQGSEA. The CDR3 extends over 14 amino acids. V dropped 7 bases and J dropped 1; count of bases not matched to a gene: 6. CDR3: CSEKTGGGTDTQYF. CDR3 sequence (DNA): TGCAGCGAAAAGACAGGGGGTGGCACAGATACGCAGTATTTT.

In this sample, this clone turned up once. This chain uses TRBV18 with TRBJ1-1; TRBD1 is a possible D gene (5 bases). V lost 6 bases and J 1 base, leaving 12 bases between the germline ends. Germline CDR1 reads KGHSH; CDR2 reads LQKENI. This CDR3 spans 14 amino acids. The DNA for the CDR3 is TGTGCCAGCTCTCCCAGGGAACAGAACACTGAAGCTTTCTTT. Translated: CASSPREQNTEAFF.

This clone showed up just a few times. The rearrangement joins TRBV12-5 to TRBJ2-7; D unclear. Deletions cut 1 base from V and 3 bases from J, with 19 bases between. Germline CDR1 and CDR2: LGHNT and FRNRAP. The CDR3 has 17 residues. CDR3 sequence reads: CASGLGPGFDLSYEQYF. The DNA of the CDR3 is TGTGCTAGTGGTTTGGGCCCAGGTTTCGACCTCAGCTACGAGCAGTACTTC.

This clone was recorded only once. V gene TRBV5-1 combines with J gene TRBJ2-5, with a weak D call TRBD2 (5 bases). The J call may not be correct, given that the DNA end is closer to TRBJ2-7. The CDR3 runs to 15 residues. Germline V CDR1 and CDR2: SGHRS, YFSETQ. The CDR3: CASSLAGRVSYEQYF. As DNA, the CDR3 is TGCGCCAGCAGCTTGGCCGGGCGGGTCTCCTACGAGCAGTACTTC.